The 32 T cell receptor beta chains below all came from one sample that was sequenced in a study of T cells in women clearing cervical HPV infection. Repertoires were generated with immunoSEQ multiplex PCR, while TCRdb's copy carries only in-frame clones and drops some. This listing includes about 23,000 clones. The specimen sequenced was blood buffy coat. The receptors come from a woman between 18 and 70 years old with a cervical HPV16 infection that either progressed to CIN3+ or cleared (not recorded which).

Judged by frequency, this clone is medium-sized. The read gets to within 3 residues of the CDR3 end, and the germline J gene fills in the rest. The chain links TRBV19 to TRBJ1-6; possibly TRBD1 for D (6 bases). Trimming pared 6 bases from V and 10 bases from J, leaving 16 bases between. Germline lookup yields CDR1 LNHDA and CDR2 SQIVND (reference sequence). The CDR3 loop spans 14 amino acids. The CDR3 DNA, read in part, is TGTGCCAGTAGACCTATCCCGGGGGGCTCACCC. It encodes CASRPIPGGSP. The CDR3 reads in full as CASRPIPGGSPLHF.

Note on this clone: The sequence runs out 3 residues before the end of the CDR3; the remainder is reconstructed from the germline J gene. The chain is built from TRBV5-1 and TRBJ2-1, with TRBD2 matching over 8 bases. The CDR3 extends over 15 amino acids. V gave up 3 bases and J gave up 3 bases; unmatched junction bases: 5. Germline-derived CDR1 and CDR2 are SGHRS and YFSETQ. CDR3 protein: CASSYSGEDYNEQFF. The CDR3 DNA, read in part, is TGCGCCAGCAGCTATAGCGGGGAAGACTACAATGAG.

Comment on this clone: The read falls 3 residues short of the CDR3 end, and the missing part is taken from the germline J gene. The chain carries TRBV7-3 and TRBJ1-1; D is uncertain. Germline V gene sequence: CDR1 SGHTA, CDR2 FQGTGA. The V end lost 3 bases, the J end lost 1 base, and 15 bases lay between the germline ends. The CDR3 extends over 16 amino acids. CDR3 amino acids: CASSFLWSSENTEAFF. The sequenced part of the CDR3 DNA is TGTGCCAGCAGCTTTTTATGGTCGTCAGAGAACACTGAA.

The DNA read from the CDR3 is TGTGCCAGCTCACCACTAGGCGGCGCCCAAGAGACC. Translation: CASSPLGGAQET. The whole CDR3 reads CASSPLGGAQETQYF. The chain carries TRBV18 and TRBJ2-5; D uncertain. The read ends 3 residues shy of where the CDR3 ends; the end is completed using the germline J gene. The germline CDR1 and CDR2 sequences are KGHSH and LQKENI. The CDR3 has 15 amino acids. V lost 1 base, J lost 1 base, and 10 bases lay in between.

A note on this clone: The read halts 3 residues ahead of the CDR3 end, with the missing end drawn from the germline J gene. V usage is TRBV7-8 and J usage is TRBJ2-7; TRBD1 agrees at 11 bases. The germline V gene has CDR1 SGHVS and CDR2 FQNEAQ. This CDR3 has 13 amino acids. V dropped 5 bases and J dropped 5; count of bases not matched to a gene: 2. The part of the CDR3 DNA that was read is TGTGCCAGCAGCCCGGGACAGGGGGACGAG. The encoded protein is CASSPGQGDE. The whole CDR3 sequence reads CASSPGQGDEQYF.

To note about this clone: The read gets to within 3 residues of the CDR3 end, and the germline J gene fills in the rest. V and J are TRBV20-1 and TRBJ2-7, with D hard to call. This CDR3 spans 13 amino acids. Trimming removed 1 base at V and 0 bases at J, with 7 bases between. Germline V CDR1 and CDR2: DFQATT, SNEGSKA (reference sequence). CDR3 protein: CSARGKYSYEQYF. The sequenced part of the CDR3 DNA is TGCAGTGCTAGAGGTAAATACTCCTACGAG.

In regard to this clone: The DNA ends 3 residues before the CDR3 does, and the rest of the CDR3 is filled in from the germline J gene. The chain recombines TRBV19 with TRBJ2-5; 8 bases are a match to TRBD1. Germline assignment: CDR1 LNHDA and CDR2 SQIVND (reference sequence). The CDR3 consists of 13 residues. V lost 5 bases, J lost 3 bases, and 2 bases stayed unmatched. CDR3 amino acids: CASSADREETQYF. The sequenced CDR3 bases are TGTGCCAGTAGTGCGGACAGGGAAGAGACC.

Regarding this clone: Read sequence stops 3 residues before the CDR3 end, and the germline J gene provides the missing end. J is TRBJ2-3 and V is TRBV5-6, with D tentatively TRBD2 (6 bases). The CDR3 runs 14 residues. Per the germline V gene, CDR1 is SGHDT and CDR2 is YYEEEE. The CDR3 loop is CASSFRTPGETQYF. The CDR3 DNA, read in part, is TGTGCCAGCAGCTTCAGGACACCGGGGGAGACG.

For this clone: The CDR3 goes on 3 residues after the read ends, and that part is filled in from the germline J gene. This chain joins TRBV7-2 and TRBJ2-2; weak D call: TRBD2 (5 bases). This CDR3 spans 14 amino acids. Germline lookup yields CDR1 SGHTA and CDR2 FQGNSA. The CDR3 region is CASSLSPGYSPLFF. The sequenced part of the CDR3 DNA is TGTGCCAGCAGCTTAAGCCCGGGGTACTCACCG.

On this clone: The CDR3 is cut off 3 residues early in the read; its end comes from the germline J gene. The gene calls are TRBV2 and TRBJ2-5; the match to TRBD2 covers 7 bases. The length of the CDR3 is 13 residues. Germline V gene data show CDR1 as SNHLY and CDR2 as FYNNEI. V trimming: 8 bases; J trimming: 4 bases; junction bases outside the gene matches: 7. The CDR3 protein is CASGGEGVETQYF. The CDR3 bases that were read are TGTGCCAGCGGGGGGGAAGGGGTAGAGACC.

About this clone itself: Read coverage stops 3 residues before the CDR3 terminus; the germline J gene supplies the remainder. V gene TRBV5-1 combines with J gene TRBJ1-6; 9 nucleotides align to TRBD1. Trimming cost V 4 bases and J 8 bases; bases outside gene matches: 7. Germline CDR1 SGHRS, CDR2 YFSETQ. This CDR3 comprises 15 residues. CDR3 DNA (partial): TGCGCCAGCAGCCCTGGACAGGGGTCTTATTCACCC. It codes for CASSPGQGSYSP. In full, the CDR3 reads CASSPGQGSYSPLHF.

Points on this clone: The CDR3 extends 3 residues past the end of the read, so its final part is completed from the germline J gene. This chain connects TRBV20-1 to TRBJ1-1; a possible D gene is TRBD1 (5 bases). The CDR3 spans 13 residues. The ends were cut back, 3 bases at V and 2 bases at J, with 10 bases in the middle. Germline CDR1 DFQATT, CDR2 SNEGSKA (reference sequence). The CDR3 DNA, read in part, is TGCAGTGCTAGGGAGACAGAAAACACTGAA. Amino acids: CSARETENTE. The full CDR3 is CSARETENTEAFF.

Of note for this clone: The read ends 3 residues shy of where the CDR3 ends; the end is completed using the germline J gene. The V call is TRBV2, the J call TRBJ2-1; TRBD2 matches at 13 bases. V shed 6 bases and J 8 bases; nucleotides not matched to a gene: 7. The CDR3 sequence is 15 residues long. Germline V gives CDR1 SNHLY, CDR2 FYNNEI. The CDR3 loop is CASRELAGGIDEQFF. The covered CDR3 bases are TGTGCCAGCAGGGAACTAGCGGGAGGGATTGATGAG.

As to this clone: The junction does not match germline at one end; this may be a read error. Read coverage stops 3 residues before the CDR3 terminus; the germline J gene supplies the remainder. V usage is TRBV6-2 or TRBV6-3 and J usage is TRBJ2-5; 12 nucleotides align to TRBD2. This CDR3 region has 16 residues. Looked up from germline, CDR1 is MNHEY and CDR2 is SVGEGT. CDR3 sequence reads: CASSYQLAGGQVTQYF. Partial CDR3 DNA: TGTGCCAGCAGTTACCAGCTAGCGGGAGGGCAAGTGACC.

The part of the CDR3 DNA that was read is TGCAGTGCTAGTAACCAGGGGCCCCAAGAGACC. It specifies CSASNQGPQET. The entire CDR3 sequence reads CSASNQGPQETQYF. The chain recombines TRBV20-1 with TRBJ2-5; the D gene is possibly TRBD1 (6 bases). The CDR3 end lies 3 residues beyond the end of the read and is filled in from the germline J gene. Germline V gives CDR1 DFQATT, CDR2 SNEGSKA (reference sequence). The CDR3 covers 14 residues. V lost 3 bases to trimming and J lost 1 base, with 12 bases between them.

On this clone: From the germline J gene comes the end of the CDR3, since the read stops 3 residues before it. This chain joins TRBV2 and TRBJ1-1, with TRBD1 matching over 7 bases. The CDR3 length is 14 residues. The V gene end was trimmed by 6 bases and the J gene end by 3 bases; junction bases not matched to a gene: 7. The germline V gene encodes CDR1 SNHLY and CDR2 FYNNEI. CDR3 DNA, as far as it was read: TGTGCCAGCAGATCCGGGACAGACTACACTGAA. This codes for CASRSGTDYTE. The complete CDR3 sequence is CASRSGTDYTEAFF. The whole variable domain, filled in from reference TRBV2 and TRBJ1-1, reads EPEVTQTPSHQVTQMGQEVILRCVPISNHLYFYWYRQILGQKVEFLVSFYNNEISEKSEIFDDQFSVERPDGSNFTLKIRSTKLEDSAMYFCASRSGTDYTEAFFGQGTRLTVV.

As regards this clone: The read stops 3 residues short of the end of the CDR3; the missing end is completed from the germline J gene. V is TRBV30 and J is TRBJ2-3; D is possibly TRBD2 (5 bases). Germline CDR1 is GTSNPN and CDR2 is SVGIG (reference sequence). There are 11 residues in the CDR3. The V and J ends lost 8 bases and 8 bases respectively, with 14 bases between them. The CDR3 sequence is CAIGVVGTQYF. Partial CDR3 DNA: TGTGCCATCGGGGTAGTTGGTACG.

For this clone: The CDR3 extends 3 residues past the end of the read, so its final part is completed from the germline J gene. V is TRBV18 and J is TRBJ2-5; the D gene is possibly TRBD1 (6 bases). The CDR3 sequence is 15 residues long. V was trimmed by 6 bases and J by 4 bases, leaving 18 bases between them. CDR1 KGHSH and CDR2 LQKENI come from the germline V gene. Partial CDR3 DNA: TGTGCCAGCTCGAGGGACCAGGGGTTAGGAGAGACC. It specifies CASSRDQGLGET. The full CDR3 reads CASSRDQGLGETQYF.

About this clone itself: The sequence runs out 3 residues before the end of the CDR3; the remainder is reconstructed from the germline J gene. This chain connects TRBV19 to TRBJ2-7, with TRBD2 identical over 10 bases. CDR3 length: 16 residues. The V gene end was trimmed by 3 bases and the J gene end by 3 bases; junction bases not matched to a gene: 8. CDR1 and CDR2 (germline): LNHDA, SQIVND (reference sequence). The CDR3 protein is CASSIGLADNIYEQYF. The covered CDR3 bases are TGTGCCAGTAGTATCGGACTAGCGGATAATATCTACGAG.

Notes on this clone: At one end, the junction sequence differs from germline, possibly due to a read error. From the germline J gene comes the end of the CDR3, since the read stops 3 residues before it. V is TRBV12-3 or TRBV12-4 and J is TRBJ2-3, with TRBD2 matching over 7 bases. There are 12 residues in the CDR3. CDR3 amino acids: CASSPGLDPQYF. The sequenced part of the CDR3 DNA is TGTGCCAGCAGTCCAGGACTAGATCCG.

A word on this clone: Read sequence stops 3 residues before the CDR3 end, and the germline J gene provides the missing end. J is TRBJ1-1 and V is TRBV5-1; 7 bases map to TRBD1. V was pared by 0 bases and J by 1 base, with 15 bases of the junction left unmatched. This CDR3 contains 19 residues. Germline CDR1 SGHRS, CDR2 YFSETQ. The CDR3 spells CASSLGVGFNRDRNTEAFF. CDR3 DNA, as far as it was read: TGCGCCAGCAGCTTGGGGGTCGGGTTCAACAGGGACAGGAACACTGAA. The full variable domain, rest sourced from reference TRBV5-1 and TRBJ1-1, is KAGVTQTPRYLIKTRGQQVTLSCSPISGHRSVSWYQQTPGQGLQFLFEYFSETQRNKGNFPGRFSGRQFSNSRSEMNVSTLELGDSALYLCASSLGVGFNRDRNTEAFFGQGTRLTVV.

A remark on this clone: The sequence runs out 3 residues before the end of the CDR3; the remainder is reconstructed from the germline J gene. The chain has TRBV10-1 and TRBJ2-3, with D possibly matching TRBD1 (6 bases). CDR1 WNHNN and CDR2 SYGVQD come from the germline V gene (reference sequence). Trimming took 6 bases from V and 2 from J, leaving 15 bases between them. The length of the CDR3 is 15 residues. CDR3 region: CASSDLGTITDTQYF. The sequenced CDR3 bases are TGCGCCAGCAGCGATCTCGGGACAATCACAGATACG.

Regarding this clone: Coverage ceases 3 residues before the CDR3 finishes, and the germline J gene fills in the end. This chain joins TRBV11-2 and TRBJ1-3; D not certain. V was pared by 6 bases and J by 4 bases, with 16 bases between. This CDR3 region has 15 residues. Germline V CDR1 and CDR2: SGHAT, FQNNGV. The CDR3 bases that were read are TGTGCCAGCAGAGCCGACAATCTCCTGGGAAACACC. It codes for CASRADNLLGNT. The complete CDR3 sequence is CASRADNLLGNTIYF.

Details on this clone: The read terminates 3 residues before the CDR3 end, so the remaining end is supplied by the germline J gene. This chain links TRBV20-1 with TRBJ2-2, with D possibly TRBD2 on 6 matching bases. CDR1 and CDR2 (germline): DFQATT, SNEGSKA (reference sequence). The CDR3 covers 22 residues. Trimming stripped 2 bases from V and 1 base from J, with 32 bases between. CDR3 DNA, as far as it was read: TGCAGTGCTAGAAGGAAGGCAGGGAGGTGGACCCTACCTATGAAGAACACCGGGGAG. Its protein product is CSARRKAGRWTLPMKNTGE. The CDR3 reads in full as CSARRKAGRWTLPMKNTGELFF.

For this clone: The read falls 3 residues short of the CDR3 end, and the missing part is taken from the germline J gene. The chain recombines TRBV7-9 with TRBJ1-5, with 9 bases that match TRBD1. Germline V CDR1 and CDR2: SEHNR, FQNEAQ (reference sequence). The CDR3 length is 15 residues. After removal of 1 base from V and 4 bases from J, the junction contained 2 bases not matched to a gene. The CDR3 bases that were read are TGTGCCAGCAGCTTAGGGGACAGGGAAAATCAGCCC. The encoded protein is CASSLGDRENQP. The CDR3 in full is CASSLGDRENQPQHF. The full variable domain, completed using reference TRBV7-9 and TRBJ1-5, is DTGVSQNPRHKITKRGQNVTFRCDPISEHNRLYWYRQTLGQGPEFLTYFQNEAQLEKSRLLSDRFSAERPKGSFSTLEIQRTEQGDSAMYLCASSLGDRENQPQHFGDGTRLSIL.

Note on this clone: The CDR3 goes on 3 residues after the read ends, and that part is filled in from the germline J gene. The rearrangement joins TRBV10-3 to TRBJ2-7; a possible D gene is TRBD1 (6 bases). This CDR3 comprises 16 residues. Germline CDR1 reads ENHRY; CDR2 reads SYGVKD. The germline V and J ends were trimmed by 3 bases and 1 base, with 16 bases remaining between them. Incomplete CDR3 DNA: TGTGCCATCAGTGAAATGGGGACACGAAATTCCTACGAG. Translated, it gives CAISEMGTRNSYE. The complete CDR3 sequence is CAISEMGTRNSYEQYF.

CDR3 bases read: TGTGCCAGCAGTGAGTCTTCCTACAATGAG. Translated, it gives CASSESSYNE. The full CDR3 is CASSESSYNEQFF. The genes are TRBV2 and TRBJ2-1; the D is unclear. Sequencing ends 3 residues short of the CDR3 end; the germline J gene provides the rest. Germline V lookup: CDR1 SNHLY, CDR2 FYNNEI. CDR3 length equals 13 residues. V lost 3 bases and J lost 1, with 4 bases in between.

On this clone: The CDR3 is cut off 3 residues early in the read; its end comes from the germline J gene. The rearrangement uses TRBV6-1 and TRBJ2-1, with unresolved D. V lost 3 bases, J lost 0 bases, and 9 bases lay in between. CDR3 length: 15 residues. Germline V gene lookup returns CDR1 MNHNS and CDR2 SASEGT. The part of the CDR3 DNA that was read is TGTGCCAGCAGTGAGATAGCTAGCTCCTACAATGAG. Amino acid sequence: CASSEIASSYNE. The whole CDR3 region reads CASSEIASSYNEQFF.

The covered CDR3 bases are TGTGCCAGCAGTGAGTTATTCGGCGAG. Protein: CASSELFGE. The entire CDR3 sequence reads CASSELFGEQYF. The genes are TRBV2 and TRBJ2-7; D remains unclear. The read comes to an end 3 residues before the CDR3 does, leaving the germline J gene to fill in the end. The germline V gene has CDR1 SNHLY and CDR2 FYNNEI. V was shortened by 3 bases and J by 6 bases, with 9 bases between the two germline ends. The CDR3 is 12 residues long.

In regard to this clone: The CDR3 end is not reached by the read, which stops 3 residues before it; the germline J gene fills it in. Other DNA sequences in the same sample also yield this CDR3. The chain recombines TRBV6-2 or TRBV6-3 with TRBJ2-7, with TRBD2 matching over 10 bases. Germline V CDR1 and CDR2: MNHEY, SVGEGT. J gave up 4 bases and V 7 bases, and 7 bases lay outside the gene matches. The CDR3 loop spans 14 amino acids. CDR3 in amino acids: CASTGLAASYEQYF. CDR3 bases read: TGTGCCAGCACCGGACTAGCGGCCAGTTACGAG.

On this clone: Mismatch with germline at one junction end may stem from a read error. The CDR3 end is not reached by the read, which stops 3 residues before it; the germline J gene fills it in. The chain has TRBV7-7 and TRBJ2-1, with TRBD2 matching 12 bases. Germline assignment: CDR1 SSHAT and CDR2 FNYEAQ (reference sequence). The CDR3 runs to 15 residues. CDR3 DNA (partial): TGTGCTAGCAGCCCCGGGACTAGCGGGTTCAATGAG. This codes for CASSPGTSGFNE. The CDR3 in its entirety is CASSPGTSGFNEQFF. Filled out from reference TRBV7-7 and TRBJ2-1, the complete variable domain reads GAGVSQSPRYKVTKRGQDVTLRCDPISSHATLYWYQQALGQGPEFLTYFNYEAQPDKSGLPSDRFSAERPEGSISTLTIQRTEQRDSAMYRCASSPGTSGFNEQFFGPGTRLTVL.

Concerning this clone itself: Read sequence stops 3 residues before the CDR3 end, and the germline J gene provides the missing end. The chain joins TRBV7-2 to TRBJ2-7; D may match TRBD1 or TRBD2 (6 bases each). CDR3 length equals 14 residues. The V end lost 3 bases, the J end lost 3 bases, and 12 bases lay between the germline ends. Germline CDR1 SGHTA, CDR2 FQGNSA. The CDR3 region is CASSFRRDNYEQYF. CDR3 DNA, as far as it was read: TGTGCCAGCAGCTTCCGGCGGGACAACTACGAG.